The present T cell receptor (beta chain) was sequenced within a study of blood T cells in healthy people across ages. The donors, aged about 6 to 100, were healthy Caucasians from Russia. Per sample, at least 6 micrograms of total RNA were extracted. Study-wide findings and caveats: The study regarded diversity estimates from one million T cells as underestimates.

PCR was performed a second time for about 7 to 11 cycles using a sample-barcoded 5' primer and a J-beta primer mix. TCRdb independently ran MiXCR on the 5' RACE reads; one entry per CDR3 protein. The sample has 1.5 million to 2 million distinct CDR3 sequences, 30% to 40% seen once; the top ten hold about 10%. This clonotype was seen at least ten times. Its cognate antigen is unknown. This TCR derives from a young woman in good health. Specimen: blood.

The CDR3 spells CASSEAALGGFQNIQYF. DNA for the CDR3: TGTGCCAGCAGTGAAGCCGCTTTGGGGGGGTTCCAAAACATTCAGTACTTC. The chain recombines TRBV6-1 with TRBJ2-4; 7 bases line up with TRBD2. Per the germline V gene, CDR1 is MNHNS and CDR2 is SASEGT. The CDR3 is 17 residues long. V was pared by 0 bases and J by 5 bases, with 10 bases of the junction left unmatched.